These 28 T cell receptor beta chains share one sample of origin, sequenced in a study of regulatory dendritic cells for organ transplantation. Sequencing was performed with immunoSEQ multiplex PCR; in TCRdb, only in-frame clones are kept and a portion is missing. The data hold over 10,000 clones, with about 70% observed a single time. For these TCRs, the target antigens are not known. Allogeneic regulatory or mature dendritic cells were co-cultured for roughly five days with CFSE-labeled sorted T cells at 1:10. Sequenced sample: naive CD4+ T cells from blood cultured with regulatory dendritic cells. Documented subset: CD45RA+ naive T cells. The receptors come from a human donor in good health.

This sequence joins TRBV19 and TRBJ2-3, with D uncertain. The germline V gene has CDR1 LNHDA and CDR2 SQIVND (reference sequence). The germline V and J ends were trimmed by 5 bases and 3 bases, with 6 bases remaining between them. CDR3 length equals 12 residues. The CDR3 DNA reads TGTGCCAGTAGTTCCAGAACAGATACGCAGTATTTT. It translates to CASSSRTDTQYF.

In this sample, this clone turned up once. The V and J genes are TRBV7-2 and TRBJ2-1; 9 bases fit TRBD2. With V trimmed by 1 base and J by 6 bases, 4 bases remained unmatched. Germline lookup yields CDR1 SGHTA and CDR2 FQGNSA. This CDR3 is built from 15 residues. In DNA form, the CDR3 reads TGTGCCAGCAGCTTAGTCGGCGGGGGGGTCAATGAGCAGTTCTTC. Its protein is CASSLVGGGVNEQFF.

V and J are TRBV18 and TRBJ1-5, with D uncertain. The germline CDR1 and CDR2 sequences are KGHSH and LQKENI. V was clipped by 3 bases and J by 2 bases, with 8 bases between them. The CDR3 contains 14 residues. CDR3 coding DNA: TGTGCCAGCTCACCTCTGGGAGGCAATCAGCCCCAGCATTTT. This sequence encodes CASSPLGGNQPQHF.

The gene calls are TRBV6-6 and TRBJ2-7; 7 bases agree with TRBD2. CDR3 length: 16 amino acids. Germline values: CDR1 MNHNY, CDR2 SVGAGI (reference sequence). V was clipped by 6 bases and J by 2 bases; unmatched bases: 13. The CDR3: CASSLSPTSRAYEQYF. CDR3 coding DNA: TGTGCCAGCAGCCTTTCTCCGACTAGCCGAGCCTACGAGCAGTACTTC.

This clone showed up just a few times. The CDR3 is CAISSGGRDYGYTF. The CDR3 DNA follows: TGTGCCATCAGTAGTGGAGGACGGGACTATGGCTACACCTTC. The genes are TRBV10-3 and TRBJ1-2, with D unclear. CDR1 and CDR2 (germline): ENHRY, SYGVKD. The CDR3 is 14 residues long. Deletions cut 5 bases from V and 3 bases from J, with 13 bases between.

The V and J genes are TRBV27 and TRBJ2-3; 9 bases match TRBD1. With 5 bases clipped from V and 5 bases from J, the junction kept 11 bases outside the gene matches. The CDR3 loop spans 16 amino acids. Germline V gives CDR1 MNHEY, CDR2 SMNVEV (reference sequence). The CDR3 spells CASSPRDRALGDTQYF. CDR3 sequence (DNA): TGTGCCAGCAGTCCTCGGGACAGGGCCTTGGGAGATACGCAGTATTTT.

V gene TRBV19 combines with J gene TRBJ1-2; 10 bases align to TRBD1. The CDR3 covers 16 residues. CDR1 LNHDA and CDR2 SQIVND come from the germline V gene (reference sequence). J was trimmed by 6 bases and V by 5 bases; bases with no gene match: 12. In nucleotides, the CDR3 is TGTGCCAGTAGTTATACCCGGGACAGGGGATTCCATGGCTACACCTTC. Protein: CASSYTRDRGFHGYTF. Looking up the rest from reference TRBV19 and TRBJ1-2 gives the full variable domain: DGGITQSPKYLFRKEGQNVTLSCEQNLNHDAMYWYRQDPGQGLRLIYYSQIVNDFQKGDIAEGYSVSREKKESFPLTVTSAQKNPTAFYLCASSYTRDRGFHGYTFGSGTRLTVV.

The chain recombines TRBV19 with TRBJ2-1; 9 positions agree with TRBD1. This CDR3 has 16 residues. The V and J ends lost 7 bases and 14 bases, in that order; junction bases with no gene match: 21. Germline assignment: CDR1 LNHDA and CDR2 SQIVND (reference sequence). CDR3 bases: TGTGCCAGTATGGGACGGGGGACAGGGTTAGGGGGTGGGAAGTTCTTC. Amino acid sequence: CASMGRGTGLGGGKFF.

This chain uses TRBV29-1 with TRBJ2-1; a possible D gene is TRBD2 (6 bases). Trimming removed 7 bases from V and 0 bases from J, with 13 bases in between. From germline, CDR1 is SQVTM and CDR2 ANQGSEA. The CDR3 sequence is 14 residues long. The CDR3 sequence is CSASTRSSYNEQFF. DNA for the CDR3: TGCAGCGCCTCGACTAGAAGCTCCTACAATGAGCAGTTCTTC.

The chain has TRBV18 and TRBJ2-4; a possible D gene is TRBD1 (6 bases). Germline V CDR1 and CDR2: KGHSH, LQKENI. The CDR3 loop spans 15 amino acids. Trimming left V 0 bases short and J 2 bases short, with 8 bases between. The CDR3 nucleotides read TGTGCCAGCTCACCACCACAGGGAACCAAAAACATTCAGTACTTC. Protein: CASSPPQGTKNIQYF.

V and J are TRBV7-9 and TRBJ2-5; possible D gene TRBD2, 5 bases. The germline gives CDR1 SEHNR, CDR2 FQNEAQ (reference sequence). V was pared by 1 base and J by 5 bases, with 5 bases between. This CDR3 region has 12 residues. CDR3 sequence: CASSLGRETQYF. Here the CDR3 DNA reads TGTGCCAGCAGCTTAGGGAGGGAGACCCAGTACTTC.

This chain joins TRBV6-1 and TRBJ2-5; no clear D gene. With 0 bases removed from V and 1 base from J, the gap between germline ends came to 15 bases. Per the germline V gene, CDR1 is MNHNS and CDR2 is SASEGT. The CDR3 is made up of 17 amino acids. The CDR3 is CASSEARLEVTQETQYF. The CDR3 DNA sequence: TGTGCCAGCAGTGAAGCGAGACTTGAGGTAACCCAAGAGACCCAGTACTTC.

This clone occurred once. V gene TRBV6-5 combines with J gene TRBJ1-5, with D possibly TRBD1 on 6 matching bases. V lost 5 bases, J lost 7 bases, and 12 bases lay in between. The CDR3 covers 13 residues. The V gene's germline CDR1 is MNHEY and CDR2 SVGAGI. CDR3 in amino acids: CASSGTRGQPQHF. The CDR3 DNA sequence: TGTGCCAGCAGTGGGACAAGGGGGCAGCCCCAGCATTTT.

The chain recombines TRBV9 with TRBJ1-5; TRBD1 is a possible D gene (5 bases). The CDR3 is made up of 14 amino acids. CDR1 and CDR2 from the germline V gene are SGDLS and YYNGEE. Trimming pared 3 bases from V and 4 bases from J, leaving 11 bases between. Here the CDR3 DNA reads TGTGCCAGCAGCGCCGGGACTGCTAATCAGCCCCAGCATTTT. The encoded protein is CASSAGTANQPQHF.

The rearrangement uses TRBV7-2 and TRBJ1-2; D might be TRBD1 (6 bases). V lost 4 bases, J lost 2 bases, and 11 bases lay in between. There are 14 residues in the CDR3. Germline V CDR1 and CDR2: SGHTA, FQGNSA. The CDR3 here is CASSSPTGNYGYTF. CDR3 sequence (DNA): TGTGCCAGCAGCTCTCCGACAGGAAACTATGGCTACACCTTC.

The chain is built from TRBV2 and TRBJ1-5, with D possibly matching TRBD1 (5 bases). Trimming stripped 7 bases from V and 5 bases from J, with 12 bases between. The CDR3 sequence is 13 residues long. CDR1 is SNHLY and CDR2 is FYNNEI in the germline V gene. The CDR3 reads CASTGGADQPQHF. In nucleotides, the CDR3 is TGTGCCAGCACGGGCGGGGCAGATCAGCCCCAGCATTTT. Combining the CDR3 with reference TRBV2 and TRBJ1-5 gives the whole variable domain EPEVTQTPSHQVTQMGQEVILRCVPISNHLYFYWYRQILGQKVEFLVSFYNNEISEKSEIFDDQFSVERPDGSNFTLKIRSTKLEDSAMYFCASTGGADQPQHFGDGTRLSIL.

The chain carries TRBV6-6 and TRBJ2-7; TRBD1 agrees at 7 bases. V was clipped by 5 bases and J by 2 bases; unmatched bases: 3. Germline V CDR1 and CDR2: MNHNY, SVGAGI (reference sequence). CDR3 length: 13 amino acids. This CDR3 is CASSPDRTYEQYF. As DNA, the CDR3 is TGTGCCAGCAGTCCGGACAGGACCTACGAGCAGTACTTC.

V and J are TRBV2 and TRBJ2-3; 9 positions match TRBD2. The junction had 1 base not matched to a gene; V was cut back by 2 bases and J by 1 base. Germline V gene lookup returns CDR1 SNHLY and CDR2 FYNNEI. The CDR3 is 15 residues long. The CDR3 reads CASSERGGGTDTQYF. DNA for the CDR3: TGTGCCAGCAGTGAACGCGGGGGGGGCACAGATACGCAGTATTTT.

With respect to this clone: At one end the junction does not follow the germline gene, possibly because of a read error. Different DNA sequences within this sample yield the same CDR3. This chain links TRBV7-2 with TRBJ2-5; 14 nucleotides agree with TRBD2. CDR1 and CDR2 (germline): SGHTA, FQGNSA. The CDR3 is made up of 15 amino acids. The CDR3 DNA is TGCGCCAGCAGCACCGGACTAGCGGGAGGTGAGACCCAGTACTTC. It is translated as CASSTGLAGGETQYF.

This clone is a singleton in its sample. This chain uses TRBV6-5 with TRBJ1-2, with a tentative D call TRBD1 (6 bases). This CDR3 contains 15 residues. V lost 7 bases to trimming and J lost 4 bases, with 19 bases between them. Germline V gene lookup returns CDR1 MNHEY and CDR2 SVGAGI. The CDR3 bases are TGTGCCAGCACCTACTCAGGGGTGGGCAGCTATGGCTACACCTTC. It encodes CASTYSGVGSYGYTF.

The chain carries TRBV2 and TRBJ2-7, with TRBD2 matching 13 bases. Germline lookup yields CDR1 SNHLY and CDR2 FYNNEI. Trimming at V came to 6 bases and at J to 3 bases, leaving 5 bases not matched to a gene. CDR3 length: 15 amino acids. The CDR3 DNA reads TGTGCCAGCAGGCTAGGACTAGCGGGGGACTACGAGCAGTACTTC. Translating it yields CASRLGLAGDYEQYF.

This CDR3 is CASSRPGQENTEAFF. The CDR3 DNA reads as TGCGCCAGCAGCCGACCTGGGCAGGAGAACACTGAAGCTTTCTTT. The V and J genes are TRBV5-1 and TRBJ1-1; D remains unclear. CDR3 size: 15 residues. The germline V gene has CDR1 SGHRS and CDR2 YFSETQ. V was shortened by 4 bases and J by 1 base, with 14 bases between the two germline ends.

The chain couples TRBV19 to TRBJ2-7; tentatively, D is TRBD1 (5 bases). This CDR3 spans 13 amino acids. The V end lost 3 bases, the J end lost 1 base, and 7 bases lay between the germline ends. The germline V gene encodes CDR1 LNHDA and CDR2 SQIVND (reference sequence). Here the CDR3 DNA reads TGTGCCAGTAGTATGCGACAGTCCTACGAGCAGTACTTC. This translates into CASSMRQSYEQYF.

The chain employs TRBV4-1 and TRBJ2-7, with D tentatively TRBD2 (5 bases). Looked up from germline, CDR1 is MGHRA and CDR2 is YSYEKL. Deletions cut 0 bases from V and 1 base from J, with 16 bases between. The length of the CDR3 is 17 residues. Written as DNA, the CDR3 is TGCGCCAGCAGCCAAGATTATGCGTCAGCGGTGTCCTACGAGCAGTACTTC. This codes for CASSQDYASAVSYEQYF.

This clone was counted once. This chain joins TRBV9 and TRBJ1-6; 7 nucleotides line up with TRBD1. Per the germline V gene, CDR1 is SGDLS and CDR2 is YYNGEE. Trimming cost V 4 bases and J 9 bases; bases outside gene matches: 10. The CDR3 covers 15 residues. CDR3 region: CASSFDRDLGSPLHF. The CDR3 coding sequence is TGTGCCAGCAGCTTCGACAGGGATTTAGGTTCACCCCTCCACTTT.

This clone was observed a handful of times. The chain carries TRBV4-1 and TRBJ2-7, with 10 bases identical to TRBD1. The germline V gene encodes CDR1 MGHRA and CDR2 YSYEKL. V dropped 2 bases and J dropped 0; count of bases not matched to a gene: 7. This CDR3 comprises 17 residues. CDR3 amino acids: CASSQPLGTGDSYEQYF. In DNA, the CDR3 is TGCGCCAGCAGCCAACCCCTTGGGACAGGGGACTCCTACGAGCAGTACTTC.

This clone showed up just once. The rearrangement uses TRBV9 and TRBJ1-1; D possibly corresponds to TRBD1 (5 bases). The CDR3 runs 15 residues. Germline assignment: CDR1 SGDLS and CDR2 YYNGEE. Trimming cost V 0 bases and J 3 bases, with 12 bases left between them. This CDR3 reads CASSVGWGLDTEAFF. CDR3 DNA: TGTGCCAGCAGCGTAGGATGGGGCTTGGACACTGAAGCTTTCTTT. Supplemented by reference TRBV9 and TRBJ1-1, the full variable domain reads DSGVTQTPKHLITATGQRVTLRCSPRSGDLSVYWYQQSLDQGLQFLIQYYNGEERAKGNILERFSAQQFPDLHSELNLSSLELGDSALYFCASSVGWGLDTEAFFGQGTRLTVV.

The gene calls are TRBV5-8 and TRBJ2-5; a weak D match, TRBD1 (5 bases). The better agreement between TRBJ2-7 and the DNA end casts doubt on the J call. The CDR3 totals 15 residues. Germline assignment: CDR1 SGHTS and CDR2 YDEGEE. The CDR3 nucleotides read TGTGCCAGCAGCTTGGAGCGCCAGGGCGGCTACGAGCAGTACTTC. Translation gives CASSLERQGGYEQYF.